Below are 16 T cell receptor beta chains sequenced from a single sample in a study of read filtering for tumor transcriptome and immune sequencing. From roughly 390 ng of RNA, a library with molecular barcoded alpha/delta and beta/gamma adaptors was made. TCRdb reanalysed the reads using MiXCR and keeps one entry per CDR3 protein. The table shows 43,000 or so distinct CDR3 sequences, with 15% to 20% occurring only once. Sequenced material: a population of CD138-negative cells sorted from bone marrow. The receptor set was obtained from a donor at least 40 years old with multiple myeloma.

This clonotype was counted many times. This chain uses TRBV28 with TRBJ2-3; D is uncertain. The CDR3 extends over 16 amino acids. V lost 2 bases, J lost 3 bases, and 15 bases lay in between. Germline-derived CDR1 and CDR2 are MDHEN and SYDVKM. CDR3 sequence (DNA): TGTGCCAGCAGTTTACAACCCTTCCCACCGACAGATACGCAGTATTTT. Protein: CASSLQPFPPTDTQYF.

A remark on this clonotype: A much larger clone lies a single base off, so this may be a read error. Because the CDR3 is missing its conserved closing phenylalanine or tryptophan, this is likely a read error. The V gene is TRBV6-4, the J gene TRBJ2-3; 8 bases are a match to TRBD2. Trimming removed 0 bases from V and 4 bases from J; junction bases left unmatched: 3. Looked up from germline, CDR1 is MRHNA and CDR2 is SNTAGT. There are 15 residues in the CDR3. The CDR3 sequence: CASSDSTGGPDTQYL. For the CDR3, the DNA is TGTGCCAGCAGTGACTCTACGGGAGGGCCAGATACGCAGTATCTT.

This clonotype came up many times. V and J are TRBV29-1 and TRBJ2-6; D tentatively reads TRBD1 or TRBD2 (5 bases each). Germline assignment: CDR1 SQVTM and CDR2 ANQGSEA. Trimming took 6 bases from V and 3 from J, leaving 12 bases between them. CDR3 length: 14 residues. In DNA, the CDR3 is TGCAGCGTGGTATCGGGGCTTGGGGCCAACGTCCTGACTTTC. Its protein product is CSVVSGLGANVLTF. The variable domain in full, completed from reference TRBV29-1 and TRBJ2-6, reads SAVISQKPSRDICQRGTSLTIQCQVDSQVTMMFWYRQQPGQSLTLIATANQGSEATYESGFVIDKFPISRPNLTFSTLTVSNMSPEDSSIYLCSVVSGLGANVLTFGAGSRLTVL.

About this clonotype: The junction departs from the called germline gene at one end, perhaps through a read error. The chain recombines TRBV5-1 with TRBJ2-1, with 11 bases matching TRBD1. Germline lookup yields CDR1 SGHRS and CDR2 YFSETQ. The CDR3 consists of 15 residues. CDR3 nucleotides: TGCGCCAGCAGCTTGGGGACAGGGGGCTGCAATGAGCAGCTCTTC. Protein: CASSLGTGGCNEQLF. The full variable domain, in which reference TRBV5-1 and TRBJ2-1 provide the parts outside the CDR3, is KAGVTQTPRYLIKTRGQQVTLSCSPISGHRSVSWYQQTPGQGLQFLFEYFSETQRNKGNFPGRFSGRQFSNSRSEMNVSTLELGDSALYLCASSLGTGGCNEQLFGPGTRLTVL.

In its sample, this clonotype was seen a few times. CDR3 region: CASSQGWGGTQPQHF. CDR3 nucleotides: TGCGCCAGCAGCCAAGGTTGGGGAGGGACCCAGCCCCAGCATTTT. The chain recombines TRBV4-1 with TRBJ1-5, with D maybe TRBD1 (5 bases). The CDR3 runs 15 residues. V was clipped by 1 base and J by 7 bases, with 14 bases between them. CDR1 and CDR2 from the germline V gene are MGHRA and YSYEKL.

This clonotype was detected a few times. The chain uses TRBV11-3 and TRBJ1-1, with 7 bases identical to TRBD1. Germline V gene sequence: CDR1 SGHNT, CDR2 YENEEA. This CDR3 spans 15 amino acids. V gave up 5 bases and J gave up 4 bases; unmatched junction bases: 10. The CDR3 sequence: CASSPRGAGSTEAFF. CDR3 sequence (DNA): TGTGCCAGCAGCCCCAGGGGGGCCGGCTCCACTGAAGCTTTCTTT.

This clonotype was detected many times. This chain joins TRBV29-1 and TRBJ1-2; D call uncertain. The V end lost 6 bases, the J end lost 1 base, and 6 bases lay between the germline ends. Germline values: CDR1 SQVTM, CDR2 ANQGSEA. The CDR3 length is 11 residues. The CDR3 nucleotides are TGCAGCGTCGACGATAACTATGGCTACACCTTC. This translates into CSVDDNYGYTF.

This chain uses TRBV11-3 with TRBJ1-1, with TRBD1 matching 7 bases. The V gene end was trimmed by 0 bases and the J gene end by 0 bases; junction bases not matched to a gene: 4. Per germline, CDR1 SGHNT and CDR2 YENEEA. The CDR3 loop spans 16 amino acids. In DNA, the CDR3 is TGTGCCAGCAGCTTAGATGACAGGGCCATGAACACTGAAGCTTTCTTT. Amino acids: CASSLDDRAMNTEAFF.

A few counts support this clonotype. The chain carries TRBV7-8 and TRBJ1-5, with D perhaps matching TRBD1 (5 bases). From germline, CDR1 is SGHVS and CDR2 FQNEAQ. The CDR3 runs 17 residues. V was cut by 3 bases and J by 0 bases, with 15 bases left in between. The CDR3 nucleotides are TGTGCCAGCAGCTTTTATCCGGTGGGGGGTAGCAATCAGCCCCAGCATTTT. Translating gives CASSFYPVGGSNQPQHF.

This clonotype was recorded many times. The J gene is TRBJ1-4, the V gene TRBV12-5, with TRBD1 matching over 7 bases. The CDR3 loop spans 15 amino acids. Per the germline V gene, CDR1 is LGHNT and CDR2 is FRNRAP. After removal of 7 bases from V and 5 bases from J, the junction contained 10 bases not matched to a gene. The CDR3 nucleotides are TGTGCTAGTGCCGCTTCGGGACAGCCAAATGAAAAACTGTTTTTT. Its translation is CASAASGQPNEKLFF.

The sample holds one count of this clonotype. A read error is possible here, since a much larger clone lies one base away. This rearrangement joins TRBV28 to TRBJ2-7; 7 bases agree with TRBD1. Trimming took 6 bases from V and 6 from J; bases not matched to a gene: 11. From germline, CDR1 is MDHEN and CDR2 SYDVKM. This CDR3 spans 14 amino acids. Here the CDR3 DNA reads TGTGCCAGCAGCTATTGGGCAGGGGGTTCCGAGCAGTACTTC. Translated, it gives CASSYWAGGSEQYF.

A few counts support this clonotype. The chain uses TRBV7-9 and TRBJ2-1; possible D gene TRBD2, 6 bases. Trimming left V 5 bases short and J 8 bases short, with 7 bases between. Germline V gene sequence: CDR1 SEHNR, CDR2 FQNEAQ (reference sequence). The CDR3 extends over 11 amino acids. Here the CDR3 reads CASSGGYEQFF. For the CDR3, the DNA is TGTGCCAGCAGCGGGGGGTATGAGCAGTTCTTC.

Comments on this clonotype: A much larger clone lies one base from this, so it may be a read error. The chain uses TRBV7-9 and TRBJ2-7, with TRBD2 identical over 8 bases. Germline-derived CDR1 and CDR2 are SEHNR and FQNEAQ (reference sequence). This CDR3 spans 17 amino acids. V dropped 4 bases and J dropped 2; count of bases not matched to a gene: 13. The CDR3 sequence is CASSSTPGGIRPYEQYF. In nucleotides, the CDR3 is TGTGCCAGCAGCTCGACCCCGGGGGGGATCCGCCCCTACGAGCAGTACTTC. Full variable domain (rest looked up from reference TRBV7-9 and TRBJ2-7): DTGVSQNPRHKITKRGQNVTFRCDPISEHNRLYWYRQTLGQGPEFLTYFQNEAQLEKSRLLSDRFSAERPKGSFSTLEIQRTEQGDSAMYLCASSSTPGGIRPYEQYFGPGTRLTVT.

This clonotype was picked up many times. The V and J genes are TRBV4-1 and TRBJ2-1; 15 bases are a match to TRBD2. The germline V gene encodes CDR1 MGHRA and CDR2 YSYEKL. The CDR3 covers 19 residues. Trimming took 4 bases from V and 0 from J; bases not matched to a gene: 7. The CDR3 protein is CASSPTGLAGGSSYNEQFF. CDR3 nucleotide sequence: TGCGCCAGCAGCCCAACGGGACTAGCGGGAGGAAGCTCCTACAATGAGCAGTTCTTC.

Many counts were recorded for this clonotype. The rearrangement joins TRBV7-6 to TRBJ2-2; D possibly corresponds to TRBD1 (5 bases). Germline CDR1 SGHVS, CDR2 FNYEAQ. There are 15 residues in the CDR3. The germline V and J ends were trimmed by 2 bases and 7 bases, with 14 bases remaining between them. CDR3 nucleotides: TGTGCCAGCAGCTTAAATGGTCAGGGTGTCGGGGAGCTGTTTTTT. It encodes CASSLNGQGVGELFF.

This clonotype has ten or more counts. The CDR3: CASSQGLADLRETQYF. The CDR3 DNA follows: TGTGCCAGCAGCCAAGGACTAGCGGACCTTAGAGAGACCCAGTACTTC. The V and J genes are TRBV28 and TRBJ2-5; TRBD2 matches at 10 bases. V lost 6 bases, J lost 4 bases, and 11 bases stayed unmatched. The CDR3 contains 16 residues. Germline V CDR1 and CDR2: MDHEN, SYDVKM.